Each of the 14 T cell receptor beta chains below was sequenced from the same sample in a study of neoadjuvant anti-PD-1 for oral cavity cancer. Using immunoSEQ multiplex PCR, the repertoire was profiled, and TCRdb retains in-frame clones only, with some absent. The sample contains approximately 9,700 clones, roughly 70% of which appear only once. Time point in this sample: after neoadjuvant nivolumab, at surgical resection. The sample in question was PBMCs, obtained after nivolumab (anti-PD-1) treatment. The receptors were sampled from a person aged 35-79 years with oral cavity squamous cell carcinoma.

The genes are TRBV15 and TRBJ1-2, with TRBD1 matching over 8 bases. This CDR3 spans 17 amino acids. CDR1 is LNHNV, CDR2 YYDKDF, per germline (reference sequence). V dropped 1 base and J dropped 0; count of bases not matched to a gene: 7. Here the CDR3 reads CATSRVDRGLSNYGYTF. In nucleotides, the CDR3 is TGTGCCACCAGCAGAGTCGACAGGGGTCTTTCTAACTATGGCTACACCTTC.

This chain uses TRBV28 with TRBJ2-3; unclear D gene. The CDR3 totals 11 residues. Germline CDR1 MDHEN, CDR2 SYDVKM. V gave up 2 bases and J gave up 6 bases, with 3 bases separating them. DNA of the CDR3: TGTGCCAGCAGTTTAACGGATACGCAGTATTTT. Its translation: CASSLTDTQYF.

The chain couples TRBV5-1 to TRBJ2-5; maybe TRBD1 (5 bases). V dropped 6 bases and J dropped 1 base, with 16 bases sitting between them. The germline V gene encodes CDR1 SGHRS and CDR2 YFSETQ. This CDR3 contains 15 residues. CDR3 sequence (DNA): TGCGCCAGCACCCTGGGGCCATCCTTCCAAGAGACCCAGTACTTC. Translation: CASTLGPSFQETQYF.

CDR3 sequence reads: CASQRAFNYGYTF. CDR3 DNA sequence: TGTGCCAGCCAGCGGGCTTTTAACTATGGCTACACCTTC. The chain has TRBV6-1 and TRBJ1-2, with no clear D. The CDR3 covers 13 residues. V was trimmed by 8 bases and J by 1 base, leaving 11 bases between them. Germline lookup yields CDR1 MNHNS and CDR2 SASEGT.

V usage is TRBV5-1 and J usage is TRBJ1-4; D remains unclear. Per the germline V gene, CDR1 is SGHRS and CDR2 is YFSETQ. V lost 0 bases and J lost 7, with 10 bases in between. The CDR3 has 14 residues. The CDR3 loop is CASSLDPPGEKLFF. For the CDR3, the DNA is TGCGCCAGCAGCTTGGATCCGCCGGGTGAAAAACTGTTTTTT. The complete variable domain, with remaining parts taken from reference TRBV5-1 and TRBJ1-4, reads KAGVTQTPRYLIKTRGQQVTLSCSPISGHRSVSWYQQTPGQGLQFLFEYFSETQRNKGNFPGRFSGRQFSNSRSEMNVSTLELGDSALYLCASSLDPPGEKLFFGSGTQLSVL.

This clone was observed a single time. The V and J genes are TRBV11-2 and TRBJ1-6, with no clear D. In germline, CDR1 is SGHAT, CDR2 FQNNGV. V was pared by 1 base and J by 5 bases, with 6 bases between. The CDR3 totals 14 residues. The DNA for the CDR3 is TGTGCCAGCAGCTTAGGTTCAAATAATTCACCCCTCCACTTT. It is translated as CASSLGSNNSPLHF.

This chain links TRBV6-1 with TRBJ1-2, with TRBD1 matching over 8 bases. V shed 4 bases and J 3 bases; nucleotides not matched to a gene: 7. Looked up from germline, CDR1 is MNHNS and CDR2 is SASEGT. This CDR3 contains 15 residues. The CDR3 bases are TGTGCCAGCAGTGCGTCGAGGACAGGGTACTATGGCTACACCTTC. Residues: CASSASRTGYYGYTF.

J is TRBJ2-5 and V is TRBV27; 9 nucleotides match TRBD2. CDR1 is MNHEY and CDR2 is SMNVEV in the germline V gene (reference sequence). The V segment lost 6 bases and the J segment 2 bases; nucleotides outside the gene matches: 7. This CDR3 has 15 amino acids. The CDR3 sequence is CASRLAGSQQETQYF. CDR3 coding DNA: TGTGCCAGCAGACTAGCGGGCTCTCAACAAGAGACCCAGTACTTC.

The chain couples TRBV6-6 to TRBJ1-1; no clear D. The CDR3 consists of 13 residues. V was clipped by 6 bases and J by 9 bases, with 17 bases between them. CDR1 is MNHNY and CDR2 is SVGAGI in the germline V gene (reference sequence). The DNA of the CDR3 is TGTGCCAGCAGCCCTCCCGGATCGGCCAAAGCTTTCTTT. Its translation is CASSPPGSAKAFF.

CDR3 residues: CASSFPGGNQPQHF. The CDR3 DNA sequence: TGTGCCAGCAGTTTCCCAGGGGGTAATCAGCCCCAGCATTTT. J is TRBJ1-5 and V is TRBV6-6; 7 bases agree with TRBD1. Unmatched junction bases numbered 4, after V lost 4 bases and J lost 4 bases. The CDR3 contains 14 residues. Germline CDR1 and CDR2: MNHNY and SVGAGI (reference sequence).

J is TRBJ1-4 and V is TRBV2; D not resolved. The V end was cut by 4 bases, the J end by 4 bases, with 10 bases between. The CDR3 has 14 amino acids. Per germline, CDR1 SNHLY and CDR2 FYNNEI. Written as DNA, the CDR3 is TGTGCCAGCAGTGGGACCGCTTTTAATGAAAAACTGTTTTTT. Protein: CASSGTAFNEKLFF.

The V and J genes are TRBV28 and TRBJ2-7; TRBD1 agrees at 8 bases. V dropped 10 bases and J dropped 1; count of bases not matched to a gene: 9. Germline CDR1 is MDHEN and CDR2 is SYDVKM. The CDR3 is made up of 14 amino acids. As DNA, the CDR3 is TGTGCCACCTCGACAGGGGCTTTGTCCTACGAGCAGTACTTC. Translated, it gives CATSTGALSYEQYF.

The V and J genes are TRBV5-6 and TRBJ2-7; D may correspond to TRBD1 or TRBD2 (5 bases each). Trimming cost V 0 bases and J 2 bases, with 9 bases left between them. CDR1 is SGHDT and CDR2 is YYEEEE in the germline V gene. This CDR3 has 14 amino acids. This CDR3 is CASSLAGTPYEQYF. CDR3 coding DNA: TGTGCCAGCAGCTTGGCCGGGACCCCCTACGAGCAGTACTTC.

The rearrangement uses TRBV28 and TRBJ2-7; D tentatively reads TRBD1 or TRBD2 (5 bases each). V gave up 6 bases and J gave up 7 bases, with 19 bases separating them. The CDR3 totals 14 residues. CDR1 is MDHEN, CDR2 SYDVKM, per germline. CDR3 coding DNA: TGTGCCAGCAGCCTCTTACCCACCTGGGGGGAGCAGTACTTC. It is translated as CASSLLPTWGEQYF.